The table lists the clone carrying this TCR beta chain with a count of one. Its antigen remains unidentified. The CDR3 contains 16 residues. Germline CDR1 and CDR2: SNHLY and FYNNEI. V lost 1 base, J lost 7 bases, and 19 bases lay in between. The data originate from a study of cytomegalovirus exposure and HLA in healthy donors. Each of the donors was a healthy bone marrow donor. Study-level points and caveats: It was reportedly the case that the classifier diagnosed cytomegalovirus status with high specificity and sensitivity. In a later analysis, across HLA loci, associated TCR counts were highest for DRB1, lowest for HLA-C. CMV serostatus was the sole immune exposure information available.

The PCR ran on 60 Vbeta and 13 Jbeta primers. Only in-frame clones appear in the TCRdb table, and some are missing; sequencing was by immunoSEQ multiplex PCR. The repertoire consists of around 180,000 clones, with around 77% occurring once and the leading ten covering around 2.2%. The V call is TRBV2, the J call TRBJ2-5, with a weak D call TRBD2 (5 bases). This receptor was obtained from a man between 60 and 75 years old in good health and CMV-seronegative. Material: PBMCs. The DNA of the CDR3 is TGTGCCAGCAGTGAAGACGAGGGCGCCGGGTTTTCGACCCAGTACTTC. Residues: CASSEDEGAGFSTQYF. Filled out from reference TRBV2 and TRBJ2-5, the complete variable domain reads EPEVTQTPSHQVTQMGQEVILRCVPISNHLYFYWYRQILGQKVEFLVSFYNNEISEKSEIFDDQFSVERPDGSNFTLKIRSTKLEDSAMYFCASSEDEGAGFSTQYFGPGTRLLVL.